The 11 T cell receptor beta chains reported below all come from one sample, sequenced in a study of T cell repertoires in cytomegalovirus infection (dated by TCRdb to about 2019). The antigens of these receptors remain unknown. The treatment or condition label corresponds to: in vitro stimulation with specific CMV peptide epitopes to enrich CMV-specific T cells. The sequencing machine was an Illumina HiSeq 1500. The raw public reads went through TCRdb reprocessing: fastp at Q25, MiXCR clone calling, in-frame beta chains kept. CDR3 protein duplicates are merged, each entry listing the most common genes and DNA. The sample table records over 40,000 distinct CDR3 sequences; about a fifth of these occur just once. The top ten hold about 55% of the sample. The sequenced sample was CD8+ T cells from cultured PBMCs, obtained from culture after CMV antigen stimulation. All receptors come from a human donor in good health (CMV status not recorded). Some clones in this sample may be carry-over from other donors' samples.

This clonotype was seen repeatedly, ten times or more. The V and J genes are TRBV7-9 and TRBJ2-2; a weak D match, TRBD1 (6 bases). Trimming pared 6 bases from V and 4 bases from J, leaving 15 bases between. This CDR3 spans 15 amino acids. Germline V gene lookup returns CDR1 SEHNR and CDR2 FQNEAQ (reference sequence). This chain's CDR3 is CASRPPAGATGELFF. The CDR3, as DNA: TGTGCCAGCAGACCCCCGGCAGGGGCCACCGGGGAGCTGTTTTTT. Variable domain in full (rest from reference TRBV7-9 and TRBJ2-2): DTGVSQNPRHKITKRGQNVTFRCDPISEHNRLYWYRQTLGQGPEFLTYFQNEAQLEKSRLLSDRFSAERPKGSFSTLEIQRTEQGDSAMYLCASRPPAGATGELFFGEGSRLTVL.

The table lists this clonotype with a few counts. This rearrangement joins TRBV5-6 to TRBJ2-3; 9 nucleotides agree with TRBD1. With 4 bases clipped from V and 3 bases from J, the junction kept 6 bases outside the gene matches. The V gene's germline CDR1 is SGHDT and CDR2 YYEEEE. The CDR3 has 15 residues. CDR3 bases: TGTGCCAGCAGCAGTCCCGGGACAGGGACAGATACGCAGTATTTT. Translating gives CASSSPGTGTDTQYF.

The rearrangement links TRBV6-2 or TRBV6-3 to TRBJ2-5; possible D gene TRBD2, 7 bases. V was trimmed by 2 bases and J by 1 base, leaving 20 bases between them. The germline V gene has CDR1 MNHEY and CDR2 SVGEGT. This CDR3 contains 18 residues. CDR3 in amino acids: CASSYTRGPGGTQETQYF. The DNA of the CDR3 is TGTGCCAGCAGTTACACCCGGGGGCCGGGGGGAACCCAAGAGACCCAGTACTTC.

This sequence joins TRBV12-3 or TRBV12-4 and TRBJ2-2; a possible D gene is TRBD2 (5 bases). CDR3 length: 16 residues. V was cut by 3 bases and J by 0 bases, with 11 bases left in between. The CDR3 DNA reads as TGTGCCAGCAGTTTCCCGGGGAGAGCGAACACCGGGGAGCTGTTTTTT. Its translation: CASSFPGRANTGELFF.

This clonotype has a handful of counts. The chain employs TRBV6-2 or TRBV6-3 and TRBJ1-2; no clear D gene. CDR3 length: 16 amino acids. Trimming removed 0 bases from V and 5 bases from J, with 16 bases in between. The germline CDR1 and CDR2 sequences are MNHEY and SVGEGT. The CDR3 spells CASSYSLTFEAYGYTF. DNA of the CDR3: TGTGCCAGCAGTTACTCGCTGACCTTCGAGGCTTATGGCTACACCTTC.

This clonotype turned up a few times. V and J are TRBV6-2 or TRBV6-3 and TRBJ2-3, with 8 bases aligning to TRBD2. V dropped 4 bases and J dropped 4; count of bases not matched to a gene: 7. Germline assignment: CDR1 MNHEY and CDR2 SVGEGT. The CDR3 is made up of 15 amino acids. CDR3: CASSLSGGRSDTQYF. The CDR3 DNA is TGTGCCAGCAGTTTAAGCGGGGGACGATCAGATACGCAGTATTTT.

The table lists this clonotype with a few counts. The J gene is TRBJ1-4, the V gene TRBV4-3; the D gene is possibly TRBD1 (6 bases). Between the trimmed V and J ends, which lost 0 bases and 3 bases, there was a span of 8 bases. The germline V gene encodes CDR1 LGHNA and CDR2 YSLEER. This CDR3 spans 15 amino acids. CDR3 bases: TGCGCCAGCAGCCAAGACAGGGGTCCTAATGAAAAACTGTTTTTT. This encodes CASSQDRGPNEKLFF.

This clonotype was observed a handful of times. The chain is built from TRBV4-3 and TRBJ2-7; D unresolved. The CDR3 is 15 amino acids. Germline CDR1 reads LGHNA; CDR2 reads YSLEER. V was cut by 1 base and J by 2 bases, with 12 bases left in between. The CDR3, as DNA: TGCGCCAGCAGCCAAGGGTTAGTTGGCCCCTACGAGCAGTACTTC. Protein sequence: CASSQGLVGPYEQYF.

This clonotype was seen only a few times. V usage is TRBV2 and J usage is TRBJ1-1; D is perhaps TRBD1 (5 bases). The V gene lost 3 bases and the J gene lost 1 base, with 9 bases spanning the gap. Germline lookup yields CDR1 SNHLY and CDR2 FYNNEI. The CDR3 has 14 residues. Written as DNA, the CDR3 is TGTGCCAGCAGTGACTTCCAGGGGAACACTGAAGCTTTCTTT. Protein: CASSDFQGNTEAFF.

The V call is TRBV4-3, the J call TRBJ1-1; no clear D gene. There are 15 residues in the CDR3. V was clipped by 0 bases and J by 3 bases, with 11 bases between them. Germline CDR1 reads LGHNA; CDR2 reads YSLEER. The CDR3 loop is CASSQDPARDTEAFF. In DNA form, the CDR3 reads TGCGCCAGCAGCCAAGATCCGGCCCGGGACACTGAAGCTTTCTTT.

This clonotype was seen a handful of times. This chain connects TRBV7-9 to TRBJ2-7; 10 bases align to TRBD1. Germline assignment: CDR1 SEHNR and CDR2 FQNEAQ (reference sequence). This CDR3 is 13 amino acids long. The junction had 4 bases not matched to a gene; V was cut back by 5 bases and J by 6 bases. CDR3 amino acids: CASSGGQGIEQYF. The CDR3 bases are TGTGCCAGCAGCGGGGGACAGGGGATCGAGCAGTACTTC.